This is a list of T cell receptor beta chains from one sample in a study of CD8+CD57+ T cells in acquired aplastic anemia. TCRdb redid the calling of the reads with MiXCR, one entry per CDR3 protein. Here the sample spans about 200,000 distinct CDR3 sequences, approximately 51% being singletons. Sample: sorted CD4+, CD8+, or CD8+CD57+ T cells (not recorded which) from PBMCs. These receptors all come from a human donor with aplastic anemia. CDR3s include the opening cysteine and the closing phenylalanine or tryptophan. Fields, in order: D gene, V gene, clone size, J gene, CDR3 DNA, CDR3 protein. D genes are given only for firm matches. Clone size is shown for a subset of rows, as once, few, many or a class of expanded clone.

D: TRBD1
V: TRBV7-9
size: many
J: TRBJ2-6
DNA: TGTGCCAGCAGCTTAGCCGGCAGGGGGAGTGGGGCCAACGTCCTGACTTTC
CDR3: CASSLAGRGSGANVLTF

D: -
V: TRBV7-9
size: -
J: TRBJ1-2
DNA: TGTGCCATCCCAGGCCGCCAAAACAACTATGGCTACACCTTC
CDR3: CAIPGRQNNYGYTF

D: -
V: TRBV4-2
size: many
J: TRBJ2-1
DNA: TGTGCCAGCAGTCCGTCTGAACTCTACAATGAGCAGTTCTTC
CDR3: CASSPSELYNEQFF

D: -
V: TRBV6-5
size: many
J: TRBJ1-5
DNA: TGTGCCAGCAGTTACCGGCAGACCAATCAGCCCCAGCATTTT
CDR3: CASSYRQTNQPQHF

D: TRBD1
V: TRBV6-1
size: -
J: TRBJ2-5
DNA: TGTGCCAGCAGTCGACAGGGATGGGGCCAAGAGACCCAGTACTTC
CDR3: CASSRQGWGQETQYF

D: -
V: TRBV7-9
size: many
J: TRBJ1-5
DNA: TGTGCCAGCAGCTCCGTGGGCGGGATGGGCAATCAGCCCCAGCATTTT
CDR3: CASSSVGGMGNQPQHF

D: -
V: TRBV4-1
size: -
J: TRBJ1-2
DNA: TGCGCCAGCAGCCAGGGACGTTCGAGCACCTTC
CDR3: CASSQGRSSTF

D: TRBD1
V: TRBV19
size: -
J: TRBJ1-5
DNA: TGTGCCGCTAAGGGGGCAGGGAGATATGATCAGCCCCAGCATTTT
CDR3: CAAKGAGRYDQPQHF

D: -
V: TRBV7-8
size: -
J: TRBJ2-2
DNA: TGTGCCAGCAGTCAAACCGATACAGAGGGCCATAGCGGGGAGCTGTTTTTT
CDR3: CASSQTDTEGHSGELFF

D: TRBD1
V: TRBV20-1
size: -
J: TRBJ1-5
DNA: TGCAGTGCTAGTGGTTTGGGGACAGGGTTTTTTAGCAATCAGCCCCAGCATTTT
CDR3: CSASGLGTGFFSNQPQHF

D: -
V: TRBV24-1
size: few
J: TRBJ2-2
DNA: TGTGCCACCGGACAGTTCACCGGGGAGCTGTTTTTT
CDR3: CATGQFTGELFF

D: -
V: TRBV20-1
size: many
J: TRBJ1-6
DNA: TGCAGTGCTAGCTTCCCGGGACCCCCAGGATCACCCCTCCACTTT
CDR3: CSASFPGPPGSPLHF

D: TRBD1
V: TRBV19
size: -
J: TRBJ2-7
DNA: TGTGCCAGTAGTAAGGAATGGGACAGGGGGCCTGGGGAAGAGCAGTACTTC
CDR3: CASSKEWDRGPGEEQYF

D: TRBD2
V: TRBV20-1
size: -
J: TRBJ2-7
DNA: TGCAGTGCTAGAGCCGGACTAGCGACCTACGAGCAGTACTTC
CDR3: CSARAGLATYEQYF

D: -
V: TRBV10-3
size: -
J: TRBJ1-2
DNA: TGTGCCATCAGTGAGCCACGGGGGGCATCACACGGGGGGTATGGCTACACCTTC
CDR3: CAISEPRGASHGGYGYTF

D: -
V: TRBV12-5
size: few
J: TRBJ2-5
DNA: TGTGCTAGTGGTACGGACCTCGAAGAGACCCAGTACTTC
CDR3: CASGTDLEETQYF

D: -
V: TRBV15
size: many
J: TRBJ1-2
DNA: TGTGCCACCAGCAGAATAGACAGCGCTAACTATGGCTACACCTTC
CDR3: CATSRIDSANYGYTF

D: -
V: TRBV9
size: -
J: TRBJ1-1
DNA: TGTGCCAGCAGCTTAGCAGGACAAGCTTTGGGCACTGAAGCTTTCTTT
CDR3: CASSLAGQALGTEAFF

D: -
V: TRBV4-1
size: many
J: TRBJ2-3
DNA: TGCGCCAGCAGCCAAGCTTTTGGACAGACAAACACAGATACGCAGTATTTT
CDR3: CASSQAFGQTNTDTQYF

D: -
V: TRBV11-3
size: many
J: TRBJ2-7
DNA: TGTGCCAGCAGAACCATCTGGCGGGACAGCCGAACCTACGAGCAGTACTTC
CDR3: CASRTIWRDSRTYEQYF

D: TRBD2
V: TRBV12-3/TRBV12-4
size: -
J: TRBJ2-1
DNA: TGTGCCAGCAGTTTACTAGCGGGGGGCGATAGCTCCTACAATGAGCAGTTCTTC
CDR3: CASSLLAGGDSSYNEQFF

D: -
V: TRBV29-1
size: many
J: TRBJ1-1
DNA: TGCAGCGGGAAGTGGATGAACACTGAAGCTTTCTTT
CDR3: CSGKWMNTEAFF

D: -
V: TRBV24-1
size: -
J: TRBJ2-1
DNA: TGTGCCACCAGGTCACGGGACTCCCCGGGGTACAATGAGCAGTTCTTC
CDR3: CATRSRDSPGYNEQFF

D: -
V: TRBV7-3
size: many
J: TRBJ1-1
DNA: TGTGCCAGCAGCCTTCATCGGGGGGACACTGAAGCTTTCTTT
CDR3: CASSLHRGDTEAFF

D: TRBD1
V: TRBV29-1
size: -
J: TRBJ2-7
DNA: TGCAGCGTCGGGACAGGGAGCTACGAGCAGTACTTC
CDR3: CSVGTGSYEQYF

D: TRBD2
V: TRBV7-8
size: once
J: TRBJ2-1
DNA: TGTGCCAGCAGCCCCCGGACTAGCGGGAGCTACAATGAGCAGTTCTTC
CDR3: CASSPRTSGSYNEQFF

D: -
V: TRBV10-2
size: many
J: TRBJ2-7
DNA: TGCGCCAGCAGTGAGAGGAACTCCTACGAGCAGTACTTC
CDR3: CASSERNSYEQYF

D: -
V: TRBV19
size: many
J: TRBJ2-3
DNA: TGTGCCAGTAGTACTAGCAGCACAGATACGCAGTATTTT
CDR3: CASSTSSTDTQYF

D: -
V: TRBV20-1
size: -
J: TRBJ1-1
DNA: TGCAGTGCTAGAGATCCGGCAAGGGGCCCAAGAGAAGCTTTCTTT
CDR3: CSARDPARGPREAFF

D: TRBD1
V: TRBV19
size: many
J: TRBJ1-5
DNA: TGTGCCAGTAGTAGAATCGGGACAGGGCCTCAGCCCCAGCATTTT
CDR3: CASSRIGTGPQPQHF

D: -
V: TRBV3-1
size: few
J: TRBJ1-4
DNA: TGTGCCAGCAGCCAAGGGAACAGGGCGACTAATGAAAAACTGTTTTTT
CDR3: CASSQGNRATNEKLFF

D: TRBD1
V: TRBV5-1
size: many
J: TRBJ1-4
DNA: TGCGCCAGCAGCTTTATGACGACAGGGAAGAATGAAAAACTGTTTTTT
CDR3: CASSFMTTGKNEKLFF

D: -
V: TRBV30
size: -
J: TRBJ2-6
DNA: TGTGCCTGGAGTGGGCGGTTTGTAAGCTCTGGGGCCAACGTCCTGACTTTC
CDR3: CAWSGRFVSSGANVLTF

D: -
V: TRBV13
size: -
J: TRBJ1-6
DNA: TGTGCCAGCAGGCAATCCCAACTGAGCTCCTATAATTCACCCCTCCACTTT
CDR3: CASRQSQLSSYNSPLHF

D: -
V: TRBV10-3
size: -
J: TRBJ2-2
DNA: TGTGCCATCAGTGACACTAGCGGGGAGCTGTTTTTT
CDR3: CAISDTSGELFF

D: -
V: TRBV29-1
size: -
J: TRBJ2-7
DNA: TGCAGCGTGGAAGGACACCAGGTCTACGAGCAGTACTTC
CDR3: CSVEGHQVYEQYF

D: TRBD1
V: TRBV27
size: many
J: TRBJ1-4
DNA: TGTGCCAGCAGAGGGACAGGGAGAGGTGAAAAACTGTTTTTT
CDR3: CASRGTGRGEKLFF

D: -
V: TRBV7-8
size: -
J: TRBJ1-1
DNA: TGTGCCAGCAGCTTAGTGGCAAACTCTGGAAACACTGAAGCTTTCTTT
CDR3: CASSLVANSGNTEAFF

D: TRBD1
V: TRBV20-1
size: few
J: TRBJ2-7
DNA: TGCAGTGCTAGAGGGCCGGGACAGCGAGTCTACGAGCAGTACTTC
CDR3: CSARGPGQRVYEQYF

D: -
V: TRBV20-1
size: many
J: TRBJ2-1
DNA: TGCAGTGCTAAACGAGGTGGGGGGCACAATGAGCAGTTCTTC
CDR3: CSAKRGGGHNEQFF

D: TRBD2
V: TRBV12-3/TRBV12-4
size: -
J: TRBJ2-5
DNA: TGTGCCAGCAGTTTAGATCCGGGGGGAGAGACCCAGTACTTC
CDR3: CASSLDPGGETQYF

D: TRBD1
V: TRBV9
size: many
J: TRBJ2-5
DNA: TGTGCCAGCAGCGTAGGGACAGGGGGCAGTCCCCAGTACTTC
CDR3: CASSVGTGGSPQYF

D: TRBD1
V: TRBV20-1
size: many
J: TRBJ2-5
DNA: TGCAGTGCTAGTTATCCCGGGACAGCACAAGAGACCCAGTACTTC
CDR3: CSASYPGTAQETQYF

D: TRBD1
V: TRBV29-1
size: -
J: TRBJ2-7
DNA: TGCGCCTGGGACAGGGGATACGAGCAGTACTTC
CDR3: CAWDRGYEQYF

D: TRBD1
V: TRBV3-1
size: -
J: TRBJ1-2
DNA: TGTGCCAGCAGCCAACAGGGGGCGCCTAACTATGGCTACACCTTC
CDR3: CASSQQGAPNYGYTF

D: -
V: TRBV2
size: many
J: TRBJ1-1
DNA: TGTGCCAGCAGTGGGGCACTCATGGACACTGAAGCTTTCTTT
CDR3: CASSGALMDTEAFF

D: -
V: TRBV10-3
size: -
J: TRBJ2-1
DNA: TGTGCCATCAGTGACCGCGGAGGTGAGCAGTTCTTC
CDR3: CAISDRGGEQFF

D: -
V: TRBV9
size: many
J: TRBJ1-2
DNA: TGTGCCAGCAGCGAACAGACGGGGAACTATGGCTACACCTTC
CDR3: CASSEQTGNYGYTF

D: -
V: TRBV5-1
size: many
J: TRBJ2-7
DNA: TGCGCCAGCTCCGAGGGGGGGGCGCTTAACTACGAGCAGTACTTC
CDR3: CASSEGGALNYEQYF

D: -
V: TRBV27
size: -
J: TRBJ2-1
DNA: TGTGCCAGCAGTCCACGGGATCCCGGCTCCTACAATGAGCAGTTCTTC
CDR3: CASSPRDPGSYNEQFF